Below are 22 T cell receptor beta chains sequenced from a single sample in a study of regulatory T cells in long-lasting Graves disease. Time point denoted: newly diagnosed GD, antithyroid drugs for less than 3 months. PBMC-extracted RNA yielded the TCR library. Library construction for TCR beta used iRepertoire HTBI primers and Arm-PCR of CDR3 regions. TCRdb independently ran MiXCR on the multiplex PCR reads; one entry per CDR3 protein. The sample has 350,000 to 500,000 distinct CDR3 sequences, roughly 17% seen once. These data also formed part of another study, on T cells in Graves' hyperthyroidism and ophthalmopathy.

The sample here was peripheral blood mononuclear cells (PBMCs), taken at new diagnosis, from a patient treated with antithyroid drugs. Receptor source: a woman aged 25 to 39 with Graves disease.

This clonotype showed up just a few times. The V gene is TRBV25-1, the J gene TRBJ2-1, with D unclear. The CDR3 runs 15 residues. CDR1 is MGHDK, CDR2 SYGVNS, per germline. V was clipped by 3 bases and J by 6 bases, with 15 bases between them. CDR3 protein: CASSDISESSNEQFF. Written as DNA, the CDR3 is TGTGCCAGCAGTGATATATCGGAATCGTCCAATGAGCAGTTCTTC.

This clonotype was counted at least ten times. V gene TRBV2 combines with J gene TRBJ2-4; D is unresolved. CDR3 size: 15 residues. V lost 6 bases and J 0 bases, leaving 12 bases between the germline ends. Germline values: CDR1 SNHLY, CDR2 FYNNEI. The CDR3 reads CASRFTELAKNIQYF. The CDR3 DNA is TGTGCCAGCAGGTTCACAGAGCTAGCCAAAAACATTCAGTACTTC.

This clonotype appeared a few times. The chain is built from TRBV9 and TRBJ2-2, with 7 bases lining up with TRBD1. The CDR3 has 16 residues. V lost 1 base, J lost 2 bases, and 5 bases stayed unmatched. Germline V gene sequence: CDR1 SGDLS, CDR2 YYNGEE. CDR3 sequence reads: CASSVSGTANTGELFF. The CDR3 DNA reads as TGTGCCAGCAGCGTATCCGGGACAGCTAACACCGGGGAGCTGTTTTTT.

This clonotype was detected ten times or more. This chain connects TRBV20-1 to TRBJ1-5; the D is unclear. Trimming removed 2 bases from V and 11 bases from J, with 19 bases in between. This CDR3 contains 14 residues. Germline CDR1 reads DFQATT; CDR2 reads SNEGSKA (reference sequence). This CDR3 reads CSARNDLPAGSQHF. CDR3 in DNA: TGCAGTGCTAGAAACGATTTGCCGGCCGGATCCCAGCATTTT.

Turning to this clonotype: A read error is possible here, since a much larger clone lies one base away. V gene TRBV5-1 combines with J gene TRBJ2-7; 9 bases align to TRBD2. Germline assignment: CDR1 SGHRS and CDR2 YFSETQ. V lost 4 bases and J lost 9; bases outside the gene matches: 14. The CDR3 extends over 15 amino acids. This CDR3 is CASSASSGRPGGQYF. The DNA for the CDR3 is TGCGCCAGCAGCGCCTCCAGCGGGAGGCCGGGGGGGCAGTACTTC.

The CDR3 loop is CASSQEPSGRTNEQFF. The CDR3 coding sequence is TGCGCCAGCAGCCAAGAACCTAGCGGGAGGACCAATGAGCAGTTCTTC. This chain connects TRBV4-3 to TRBJ2-1, with TRBD2 identical over 11 bases. Trimming at V came to 0 bases and at J to 6 bases, leaving 4 bases not matched to a gene. The germline gives CDR1 LGHNA, CDR2 YSLEER. CDR3 size: 16 residues.

This clonotype was counted at least ten times. V and J are TRBV11-2 and TRBJ2-3; D unresolved. V was shortened by 1 base and J by 4 bases, with 12 bases between the two germline ends. The CDR3 sequence is 15 residues long. Per the germline V gene, CDR1 is SGHAT and CDR2 is FQNNGV. The CDR3 DNA reads as TGTGCCAGCAGCTTAGCGAGAGCCCCCCCAGATACGCAGTATTTT. Amino acids: CASSLARAPPDTQYF.

In its sample, this clonotype was seen a few times. The chain recombines TRBV28 with TRBJ1-2; D is ambiguous. Germline values: CDR1 MDHEN, CDR2 SYDVKM. The V end lost 2 bases, the J end lost 5 bases, and 6 bases lay between the germline ends. This CDR3 contains 12 residues. CDR3 coding DNA: TGTGCCAGCAGTTTAAAATCTTATGGCTACACCTTC. The encoded protein is CASSLKSYGYTF.

The sample holds many counts of this clonotype. This chain connects TRBV27 to TRBJ2-3; the match to TRBD2 covers 7 bases. The CDR3 contains 14 residues. The V gene's germline CDR1 is MNHEY and CDR2 SMNVEV (reference sequence). The trim removed 6 bases at V and 2 bases at J, leaving 5 bases unmatched. The CDR3 is CASRWTRSTDTQYF. The CDR3 bases are TGTGCCAGCAGATGGACTAGGTCCACAGATACGCAGTATTTT.

This clonotype was counted at least ten times. V usage is TRBV2 and J usage is TRBJ2-2; 9 nucleotides match TRBD2. V trimming: 7 bases; J trimming: 9 bases; junction bases outside the gene matches: 12. This CDR3 comprises 15 residues. The germline V gene encodes CDR1 SNHLY and CDR2 FYNNEI. CDR3 nucleotides: TGTGCCAGCACCCCGAGGGCGGGAGGGCCCCGGGAGCTGTTTTTT. It translates to CASTPRAGGPRELFF.

This clonotype was counted at least ten times. J is TRBJ2-7 and V is TRBV5-1; TRBD1 might be the D (7 bases). V shed 2 bases and J shed 2 bases, with 14 bases lying between them. The germline CDR1 and CDR2 sequences are SGHRS and YFSETQ. The CDR3 runs to 15 residues. The CDR3: CASSLKGGTAYEQYF. DNA of the CDR3: TGCGCCAGCAGCTTAAAAGGAGGGACAGCCTACGAGCAGTACTTC. The full variable domain, rest sourced from reference TRBV5-1 and TRBJ2-7, is KAGVTQTPRYLIKTRGQQVTLSCSPISGHRSVSWYQQTPGQGLQFLFEYFSETQRNKGNFPGRFSGRQFSNSRSEMNVSTLELGDSALYLCASSLKGGTAYEQYFGPGTRLTVT.

The table lists this clonotype with many counts. The CDR3 reads CASSFGGRLGETQYF. The CDR3 DNA reads TGTGCCAGCAGTTTCGGGGGGCGCTTGGGAGAGACCCAGTACTTC. The rearrangement links TRBV27 to TRBJ2-5; TRBD2 is a possible D gene (7 bases). The ends were cut back, 3 bases at V and 4 bases at J, with 15 bases in the middle. This CDR3 contains 15 residues. Germline CDR1 MNHEY, CDR2 SMNVEV (reference sequence).

Comments on this clonotype: This could be a read error, since a much larger clone is one nucleotide away. This chain links TRBV4-3 with TRBJ2-1, with no clear D. The CDR3 sequence is 13 residues long. From germline, CDR1 is LGHNA and CDR2 YSLEER. Trimming cost V 1 base and J 8 bases, with 9 bases left between them. Written as DNA, the CDR3 is TGCGCCAGCAGCCAAGGCGCGTACCATGAGCAGTTCTTC. It encodes CASSQGAYHEQFF.

Remarks on this clonotype: A much more abundant neighbour one base away suggests this may be a read error. The V gene is TRBV27, the J gene TRBJ2-2; no reliable D call. Trimming shortened V by 6 bases and J by 7 bases, and 15 bases separated the two germline ends. CDR3 size: 14 residues. Germline-derived CDR1 and CDR2 are MNHEY and SMNVEV (reference sequence). The CDR3 DNA sequence: TGTGCCAGCAGCTCCTTAAGGGAAAGCGGGGAGCTGTTTTTT. It encodes CASSSLRESGELFF.

Only a few counts were recorded for this clonotype. The gene calls are TRBV4-1 and TRBJ1-4; 7 bases agree with TRBD1. J lost 12 bases, V lost 8 bases, and 15 bases had no gene match. This CDR3 contains 14 residues. Germline V gene data show CDR1 as MGHRA and CDR2 as YSYEKL. The DNA of the CDR3 is TGCGCCAGCCTTAACACCCGACAGGGCCGAGAACTGTTTTTT. This codes for CASLNTRQGRELFF.

This clonotype was found many times. This chain links TRBV9 with TRBJ2-2, with 9 bases aligning to TRBD2. The CDR3 sequence is 15 residues long. The junction had 6 bases not matched to a gene; V was cut back by 4 bases and J by 5 bases. Germline CDR1 and CDR2: SGDLS and YYNGEE. In DNA, the CDR3 is TGTGCCAGCAGCTTTAGCGGGAGCGGGACCGGGGAGCTGTTTTTT. It codes for CASSFSGSGTGELFF. The whole variable domain, remainder taken from reference TRBV9 and TRBJ2-2, is DSGVTQTPKHLITATGQRVTLRCSPRSGDLSVYWYQQSLDQGLQFLIQYYNGEERAKGNILERFSAQQFPDLHSELNLSSLELGDSALYFCASSFSGSGTGELFFGEGSRLTVL.

This clonotype came up many times. The chain has TRBV7-9 and TRBJ2-7, with D possibly TRBD1 on 5 matching bases. V was pared by 5 bases and J by 5 bases, with 16 bases between. Looked up from germline, CDR1 is SEHNR and CDR2 is FQNEAQ (reference sequence). CDR3 length equals 14 residues. The CDR3 loop reads CASSTGSFLNEQYF. The DNA for the CDR3 is TGTGCCAGCAGCACAGGATCCTTCTTGAACGAGCAGTACTTC.

V and J are TRBV4-3 and TRBJ2-1; weak D call: TRBD2 (6 bases). V lost 4 bases to trimming and J lost 1 base, with 17 bases between them. The CDR3 runs 17 residues. Per the germline V gene, CDR1 is LGHNA and CDR2 is YSLEER. In nucleotides, the CDR3 is TGCGCCAGCAGCCCCCACGGGGGAGCGGTATCCTACAATGAGCAGTTCTTC. Protein: CASSPHGGAVSYNEQFF.

Many counts were recorded for this clonotype. The rearrangement joins TRBV7-9 to TRBJ2-3; the D is unclear. Germline assignment: CDR1 SEHNR and CDR2 FQNEAQ (reference sequence). Trimming shortened V by 7 bases and J by 2 bases, and 1 base separated the two germline ends. CDR3 length: 10 residues. The CDR3 region is CASTTDTQYF. The CDR3 region has the DNA TGTGCCAGCACCACAGATACGCAGTATTTT.

The genes are TRBV5-6 and TRBJ1-6; D is ambiguous. Trimming shortened V by 4 bases and J by 6 bases, and 11 bases separated the two germline ends. CDR1 and CDR2 (germline): SGHDT, YYEEEE. This CDR3 contains 14 residues. The CDR3: CASSGRALNSPLHF. CDR3 in DNA: TGTGCCAGCAGCGGCCGGGCCCTTAATTCACCCCTCCACTTT.

In this sample, this clonotype turned up many times. The rearrangement links TRBV6-2 or TRBV6-3 to TRBJ2-1; 8 bases are shared with TRBD2. The length of the CDR3 is 13 residues. V lost 6 bases and J lost 6; bases outside the gene matches: 4. Germline-derived CDR1 and CDR2 are MNHEY and SVGEGT. This CDR3 is CASRPGLVNEQFF. The CDR3 nucleotides read TGTGCCAGCAGACCGGGACTAGTCAATGAGCAGTTCTTC.

CDR3 in DNA: TGTGCCAGCAGGGACCCGGTATGGGGTGAGACCCAGTACTTC. This translates into CASRDPVWGETQYF. The chain combines TRBV6-1 with TRBJ2-5; D unclear. CDR1 is MNHNS, CDR2 SASEGT, per germline. With 6 bases removed from V and 5 bases from J, the gap between germline ends came to 16 bases. The CDR3 sequence is 14 residues long.